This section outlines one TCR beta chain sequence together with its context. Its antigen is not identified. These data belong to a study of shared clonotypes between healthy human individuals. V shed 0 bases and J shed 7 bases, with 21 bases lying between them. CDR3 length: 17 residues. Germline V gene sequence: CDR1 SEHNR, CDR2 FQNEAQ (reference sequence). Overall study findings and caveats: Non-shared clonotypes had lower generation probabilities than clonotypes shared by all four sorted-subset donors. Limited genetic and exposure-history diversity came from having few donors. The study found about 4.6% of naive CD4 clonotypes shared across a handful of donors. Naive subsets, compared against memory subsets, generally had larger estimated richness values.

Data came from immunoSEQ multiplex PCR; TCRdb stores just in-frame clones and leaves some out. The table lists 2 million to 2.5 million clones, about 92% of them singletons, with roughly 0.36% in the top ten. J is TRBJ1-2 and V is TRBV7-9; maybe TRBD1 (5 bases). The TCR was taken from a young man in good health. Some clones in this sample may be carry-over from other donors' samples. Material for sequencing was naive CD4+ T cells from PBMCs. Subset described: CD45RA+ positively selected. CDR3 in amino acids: CASSLAGAELGVGGYTF. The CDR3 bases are TGTGCCAGCAGCTTAGCAGGGGCTGAGCTGGGTGTAGGTGGCTACACCTTC.